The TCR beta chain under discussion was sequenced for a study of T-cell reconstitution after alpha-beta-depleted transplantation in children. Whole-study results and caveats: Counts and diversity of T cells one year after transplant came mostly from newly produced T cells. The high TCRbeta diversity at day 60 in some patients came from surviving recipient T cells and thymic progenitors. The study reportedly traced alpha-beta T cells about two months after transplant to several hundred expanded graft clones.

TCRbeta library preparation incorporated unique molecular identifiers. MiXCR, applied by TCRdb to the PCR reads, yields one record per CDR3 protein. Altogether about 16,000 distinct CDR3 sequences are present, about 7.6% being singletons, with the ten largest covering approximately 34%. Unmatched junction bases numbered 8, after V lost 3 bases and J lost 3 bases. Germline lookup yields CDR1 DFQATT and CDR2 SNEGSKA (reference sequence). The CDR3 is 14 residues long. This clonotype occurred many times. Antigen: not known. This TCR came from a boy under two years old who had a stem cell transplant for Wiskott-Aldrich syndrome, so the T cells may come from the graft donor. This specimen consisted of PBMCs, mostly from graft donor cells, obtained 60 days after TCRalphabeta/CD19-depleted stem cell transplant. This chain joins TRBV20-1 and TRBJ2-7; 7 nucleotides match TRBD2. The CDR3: CSASRRGRSYEQYF. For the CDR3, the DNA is TGCAGTGCTAGCCGTCGCGGGAGAAGCTACGAGCAGTACTTC.